This record covers a single TCR beta chain. Its antigen has not been determined. It has no much larger one-base neighbor in the sample; base qualities were not kept. These data come from a study of blood T cell repertoires in COVID-19 (TCRdb year 2020). Broadly, across the study: Samples from collaborators originated in the United States, Italy and Spain and spanned both the acute and convalescent phases of COVID-19. The samples were drawn from two sources: the first 160 participants of the ongoing ImmuneRACE study, and 1,000 to 1,500 subjects contributed by 6 global collaborators. Where HLA class I and class II types were available, the types were taken from metadata supplied by the sample provider, not from assay-based typing. The repertoires were released in a freely available public database intended as a resource for research on the immune response to SARS-CoV-2. Subjects who had been exposed to COVID-19, were actively infected with it, or had recovered from it provided the deeply sampled blood TCRbeta repertoires that made up the dataset. The material from the prospective study consisted of cDNA or gDNA derived from T cells, B-cell-depleted T cells, or PBMCs. A de-identified subject ID, COVID-19 status, age in years and sex were almost always included in the sample metadata.

Overall results and qualifications from the work: Clinical and demographic metadata were provided uncurated, with the amount varying by source and participant.

One collaborating source in Seattle enrolled patients during active infection and followed them longitudinally through the course of disease. The collaborating institutions used their own protocols to collect whole blood in K2EDTA tubes. For TCRbeta analysis, collaborators shipped samples in one of three forms: frozen whole blood, isolated PBMCs, or DNA extracted from either of those sample types. TCRbeta CDR3 regions were amplified from genomic DNA by means of the immunoSEQ Assay, a bias-controlled multiplex PCR. As for how the authors treated the data: The number of nucleated cells in each sample was estimated from the amplification of reference gene primers within the assay. To quantify the absolute abundance of each unique TCRbeta CDR3 rearrangement, sequence reads were collapsed and filtered. Productive Simpson clonality was computed per sample as the square root of Simpson's diversity index over productive rearrangements. The clones in this table, taken by TCRdb from immuneACCESS, are in-frame only. Not every clone is retained; where verified, under half of the shortfall comes from an unresolved V gene, and the cause of the rest is unknown. V and J calls and clone size are as listed in that table; D and trimming were resolved from the DNA. This sample comprises roughly 120,000 clones, around 74% of them detected only once. The ten largest clones represent 6% of the sample.

Reading the germline V gene gives CDR1 MNHEY and CDR2 SVGAGI. From its cysteine to its phenylalanine, the CDR3 spans 13 amino acids. The DNA shown is the 39-base CDR3, in frame from base 1. V loses 2 bases, J loses 9 bases, and the germline ends lie 11 bases apart. The receptor was derived from a man older than 75 with COVID-19, enrolled during active disease. The sample comprised peripheral blood. The V and J genes are TRBV6-5 and TRBJ1-5; the D gene is possibly TRBD1, with 6 bases matching. The sequence in DNA is TGTGCCAGCAGTTACGAGGGGGTTGGGCCCCAGCATTTT. This gives the protein CASSYEGVGPQHF.